At least ten counts were recorded for the clone carrying this T cell receptor beta chain. The antigen is unknown. A J-beta primer mix and a sample-barcoded 5' primer were used in a second PCR of roughly 7 to 12 cycles. Each cDNA molecule, via a template-switch adaptor with 12 random nucleotides, was tagged. In TCRdb, the 5' RACE reads were re-called with MiXCR into one record per CDR3 protein. Seen here are 650,000 to 1,000,000 distinct CDR3 sequences, under 40% observed once, and the top ten hold 10% to 15%. These data are taken from a study of blood T cells in healthy people across ages. Whole-study results and caveats: Conclusively comparing naive with antigen-experienced cells was impossible with unsorted PBMCs.

Per individual sample, total RNA of at least 6 micrograms was extracted. The V and J ends lost 4 bases and 6 bases, in that order; junction bases with no gene match: 12. From germline, CDR1 is SEHNR and CDR2 FQNEAQ (reference sequence). This CDR3 has 16 amino acids. Sequencing was done on a sample of blood. The chain links TRBV7-9 to TRBJ2-1; 7 positions agree with TRBD1. The receptor comes from a man between 18 and 35 years old in good health. CDR3 region: CASSSHPSSGGNEQFF. The CDR3 DNA follows: TGTGCCAGCAGCTCCCACCCGAGTTCAGGGGGCAATGAGCAGTTCTTC.